This T cell receptor beta chain was identified in a study of vaccination effects on CD4 cells after COVID-19. Data came from immunoSEQ multiplex PCR; TCRdb stores just in-frame clones and leaves some out. Altogether 55,000 to 70,000 clones are present, roughly 76% being singletons, with the ten largest covering around 0.95%. Of note for this clone: Its specificity is not known.

With the ViraFEST assay, the study expanded antigen-specific CD4+ T cells using viral peptide pools, then sequenced them. Cultured cells yielded isolated CD4+ T cells after roughly 11 days. Each participant was given two doses of one vaccine (BNT162b2 or mRNA-1273). CDR3 length: 18 amino acids. V lost 5 bases, J lost 2 bases, and 9 bases stayed unmatched. From germline, CDR1 is SGHTA and CDR2 FQGNSA. The chain carries TRBV7-2 and TRBJ2-3; the match to TRBD2 covers 14 bases. The sequence derives from a human donor who received a COVID-19 vaccine. The material was CD4+ T cells from PBMCs cultured with HCoV-OC43 spike peptides, obtained after COVID-19 vaccination. As to subset: HCoV-OC43 spike overlapping peptide pool stimulation. The CDR3 sequence is CASSTRTSGGIITDTQYF. The CDR3 DNA is TGTGCCAGCAGCACCCGGACTAGCGGGGGGATTATCACAGATACGCAGTATTTT.